This T cell receptor (beta chain) was recovered during a study of cytomegalovirus exposure and HLA in healthy donors. The germline gives CDR1 SNHLY, CDR2 FYNNEI. V gave up 6 bases and J gave up 6 bases, with 14 bases separating them. This CDR3 comprises 13 residues. As regards this clone: Its target is unknown.

Study-wide results and limits: Cytomegalovirus status was reportedly diagnosed by the classifier with high specificity and sensitivity.

The PCR employed 60 Vbeta primers together with 13 Jbeta primers. The table came from immunoSEQ multiplex PCR; TCRdb's copy has only in-frame clones and leaves some out. This table holds more than 150,000 clones, almost 80% found once. Though probably carrying unrecorded immune exposures, donors were nominally healthy at sampling. This TCR was sampled from a male donor in good health and CMV-seronegative. The rearrangement joins TRBV2 to TRBJ1-2; a weak D match, TRBD1 (6 bases). Specimen: PBMCs. The CDR3 coding sequence is TGTGCCAGCAGAGAACGGGGGGCAAATGGCTACACCTTC. This gives the protein CASRERGANGYTF. Full variable domain (remainder filled in from reference TRBV2 and TRBJ1-2): EPEVTQTPSHQVTQMGQEVILRCVPISNHLYFYWYRQILGQKVEFLVSFYNNEISEKSEIFDDQFSVERPDGSNFTLKIRSTKLEDSAMYFCASRERGANGYTFGSGTRLTVV.